These 30 T cell receptor beta chains were all obtained from the same sample, sequenced in a study of cytomegalovirus exposure and HLA in healthy donors. The PCR made use of 60 Vbeta and 13 Jbeta primers. Method: immunoSEQ multiplex PCR; TCRdb's copy keeps in-frame clones and lacks some. This table has about 190,000 clones, more than 70% appearing once. Sequencing used PBMCs. The receptors here all came from a man younger than 45 in good health and CMV-seropositive.

This clone appeared a single time. The chain recombines TRBV28 with TRBJ2-2; 9 bases are a match to TRBD2. V shed 8 bases, J shed 2 bases, and the junction held 12 bases outside the gene matches. The CDR3 is made up of 17 amino acids. Germline assignment: CDR1 MDHEN and CDR2 SYDVKM. CDR3 nucleotide sequence: TGTGCCAGCCCCCCACGCGGGAGGGCCGGAAACACCGGGGAGCTGTTTTTT. It yields the protein CASPPRGRAGNTGELFF. The full variable domain, with the rest looked up from reference TRBV28 and TRBJ2-2, is DVKVTQSSRYLVKRTGEKVFLECVQDMDHENMFWYRQDPGLGLRLIYFSYDVKMKEKGDIPEGYSVSREKKERFSLILESASTNQTSMYLCASPPRGRAGNTGELFFGEGSRLTVL.

This clone occurred a few times. The J gene is TRBJ2-7, the V gene TRBV6-5; tentatively, D is TRBD2 (5 bases). With 8 bases removed from V and 7 bases from J, the gap between germline ends came to 15 bases. Germline CDR1 and CDR2: MNHEY and SVGAGI. This CDR3 contains 12 residues. The CDR3 bases are TGTGCCAGCTCACCCCCGGGGTGGGAGCAGTACTTC. This sequence encodes CASSPPGWEQYF.

CDR3 amino acids: CASSSFSGYEQYF. CDR3 in DNA: TGTGCCAGCAGTTCCTTTAGCGGATACGAGCAGTACTTC. This rearrangement joins TRBV6-6 to TRBJ2-5; D possibly corresponds to TRBD2 (6 bases). Judging by the DNA end, TRBJ2-7 fits better; the J call may be wrong. The germline V gene encodes CDR1 MNHNY and CDR2 SVGAGI (reference sequence). The CDR3 has 13 amino acids.

The V and J genes are TRBV4-3 and TRBJ2-1; 7 bases are a match to TRBD2. V dropped 8 bases and J dropped 4; count of bases not matched to a gene: 8. The CDR3 is 14 residues long. Germline V gene data show CDR1 as LGHNA and CDR2 as YSLEER. CDR3 region: CASRRDYSYNEQFF. CDR3 nucleotide sequence: TGCGCCAGCCGCCGGGACTACTCTTACAATGAGCAGTTCTTC.

The chain has TRBV6-5 and TRBJ1-1; D possibly corresponds to TRBD1 (6 bases). The CDR3 covers 15 residues. Germline lookup yields CDR1 MNHEY and CDR2 SVGAGI. The ends were cut back, 2 bases at V and 4 bases at J, with 14 bases in the middle. The CDR3 DNA follows: TGTGCCAGCAGTTACGATCAGGGGTCGGCCACTGAAGCTTTCTTT. This sequence encodes CASSYDQGSATEAFF.

The chain links TRBV6-5 to TRBJ2-5, with a tentative D call TRBD2 (6 bases). With 6 bases removed from V and 1 base from J, the gap between germline ends came to 12 bases. Germline V gene sequence: CDR1 MNHEY, CDR2 SVGAGI. The CDR3 loop spans 14 amino acids. The CDR3 here is CASSPDYTQETQYF. The CDR3 bases are TGTGCCAGCAGCCCGGACTATACCCAAGAGACCCAGTACTTC.

The CDR3 region has the DNA TGTGCCACCAGCAGAGATTCAACGGCGGGAGTTTCTAATGAGCAGTTCTTC. Its translation is CATSRDSTAGVSNEQFF. The rearrangement joins TRBV15 to TRBJ2-1; the match to TRBD2 covers 7 bases. V lost 0 bases to trimming and J lost 7 bases; unmatched junction nucleotides: 12. The germline V gene encodes CDR1 LNHNV and CDR2 YYDKDF (reference sequence). CDR3 size: 17 residues.

The rearrangement links TRBV30 to TRBJ2-7; 9 nucleotides match TRBD1. V shed 8 bases and J 5 bases; nucleotides not matched to a gene: 10. Germline CDR1 reads GTSNPN; CDR2 reads SVGIG (reference sequence). The CDR3 contains 13 residues. CDR3 protein: CASSRDRANEQYF. As DNA, the CDR3 is TGTGCCAGCTCCCGGGACAGGGCCAACGAGCAGTACTTC.

The chain carries TRBV6-5 and TRBJ1-1; D possibly corresponds to TRBD1 (6 bases). The germline CDR1 and CDR2 sequences are MNHEY and SVGAGI. CDR3 length equals 14 residues. V lost 5 bases to trimming and J lost 1 base, with 11 bases between them. The CDR3, as DNA: TGTGCCAGCAGTCATGGACAGTCGAACACTGAAGCTTTCTTT. This gives the protein CASSHGQSNTEAFF.

This clone was seen just once. In DNA, the CDR3 is TGTGCCACCGCCGGGGGGCAAAACACTGAAGCTTTCTTT. Its protein is CATAGGQNTEAFF. This chain uses TRBV28 with TRBJ1-1; D is perhaps TRBD1 (6 bases). The CDR3 is 13 amino acids. V dropped 10 bases and J dropped 2 bases, with 14 bases sitting between them. Per germline, CDR1 MDHEN and CDR2 SYDVKM.

This chain uses TRBV28 with TRBJ2-4; D remains ambiguous. This CDR3 has 13 amino acids. Looked up from germline, CDR1 is MDHEN and CDR2 is SYDVKM. V lost 8 bases to trimming and J lost 2 bases, with 10 bases between them. The DNA of the CDR3 is TGTGCCAGCGCCCACAGCTCCAAAAACATTCAGTACTTC. Its protein is CASAHSSKNIQYF.

V is TRBV4-2 and J is TRBJ2-7; 7 bases line up with TRBD2. V shed 4 bases and J 2 bases; nucleotides not matched to a gene: 5. The V gene's germline CDR1 is LGHNA and CDR2 YNFKEQ. This CDR3 contains 14 residues. DNA for the CDR3: TGTGCCAGCAGCCCGAGCGGGGAGACCTACGAGCAGTACTTC. Protein: CASSPSGETYEQYF.

This chain uses TRBV4-3 with TRBJ1-4, with a tentative D call TRBD1 (5 bases). Germline CDR1 is LGHNA and CDR2 is YSLEER. V was cut by 1 base and J by 0 bases, with 9 bases left in between. This CDR3 contains 16 residues. The DNA for the CDR3 is TGCGCCAGCAGCCAAGGTGGGGGGACAACTAATGAAAAACTGTTTTTT. Amino acids: CASSQGGGTTNEKLFF.

The rearrangement uses TRBV10-3 and TRBJ1-1; D is possibly TRBD1 (6 bases). The CDR3 spans 13 residues. Germline V gene data show CDR1 as ENHRY and CDR2 as SYGVKD. Trimming took off 4 bases at V and 1 base at J, with 7 bases between the two ends. CDR3 coding DNA: TGTGCCATCAGTGGGGGACAGAACACTGAAGCTTTCTTT. Translation: CAISGGQNTEAFF.

This chain joins TRBV5-4 and TRBJ2-3; the D is unclear. The CDR3 sequence is 15 residues long. The germline V and J ends were trimmed by 1 base and 2 bases, with 11 bases remaining between them. Germline V lookup: CDR1 SGHNT, CDR2 YYREEE (reference sequence). CDR3 in DNA: TGTGCCAGCAGCTTGAAAGTGGCAACCACAGATACGCAGTATTTT. Translating it yields CASSLKVATTDTQYF.

CDR3 loop: CAWTDREGISGNTIYF. The CDR3 DNA sequence: TGTGCCTGGACAGACAGAGAAGGGATCTCTGGAAACACCATATATTTT. The J gene is TRBJ1-3, the V gene TRBV30, with TRBD1 as a possible D gene (5 bases). Deletions cut 4 bases from V and 0 bases from J, with 16 bases between. The CDR3 totals 16 residues. Germline loops: CDR1 GTSNPN, CDR2 SVGIG (reference sequence).

The rearrangement joins TRBV28 to TRBJ2-7; 11 bases line up with TRBD1. The CDR3 length is 15 residues. In germline, CDR1 is MDHEN, CDR2 SYDVKM. J lost 7 bases, V lost 1 base, and 6 bases had no gene match. Here the CDR3 reads CASSLSGTGGGEQYF. The CDR3 DNA reads TGTGCCAGCAGTTTATCTGGGACAGGGGGTGGTGAGCAGTACTTC.

The chain recombines TRBV9 with TRBJ2-3, with D perhaps matching TRBD2 (6 bases). The CDR3 has 16 residues. Trimming cost V 0 bases and J 2 bases, with 13 bases left between them. Looked up from germline, CDR1 is SGDLS and CDR2 is YYNGEE. The CDR3 bases are TGTGCCAGCAGCGTAGGGGTGGGGGGAACCACAGATACGCAGTATTTT. This translates into CASSVGVGGTTDTQYF.

The V call is TRBV4-2, the J call TRBJ2-7, with 11 bases matching TRBD1. Trimming at V came to 0 bases and at J to 2 bases, leaving 9 bases not matched to a gene. The CDR3 totals 18 residues. The germline V gene has CDR1 LGHNA and CDR2 YNFKEQ. CDR3 DNA sequence: TGTGCCAGCAGCCAAGACTTTCCCGGGACAGGGGGGACCTACGAGCAGTACTTC. Translating gives CASSQDFPGTGGTYEQYF.

The V gene is TRBV12-2, the J gene TRBJ2-1; TRBD2, the D gene given by the table, was not confirmed from the DNA. TRBV12-2 is an annotated pseudogene. There are 20 residues in the CDR3. CDR3 region: CASRFASSGPLNSSYNEQFF. The DNA for the CDR3 is TGTGCAAGTCGCTTCGCCTCTAGCGGCCCTCTTAATAGCTCCTACAATGAGCAGTTCTTC.

This clone appeared a few times. A junction boundary mismatches the germline segment, possibly from a read error. The chain couples TRBV2 to TRBJ1-4; 7 bases are a match to TRBD1. The CDR3 covers 15 residues. The germline gives CDR1 SNHLY, CDR2 FYNNEI. The CDR3 sequence: CASSEDSTGNEKLFF. For the CDR3, the DNA is TGTGCCAGCAGCGAAGACTCGACAGGGAATGAAAAACTGTTTTTT. The full variable domain, in which reference TRBV2 and TRBJ1-4 provide the parts outside the CDR3, is EPEVTQTPSHQVTQMGQEVILRCVPISNHLYFYWYRQILGQKVEFLVSFYNNEISEKSEIFDDQFSVERPDGSNFTLKIRSTKLEDSAMYFCASSEDSTGNEKLFFGSGTQLSVL.

There are a few counts of this clone. The chain uses TRBV7-2 and TRBJ1-2, with D maybe TRBD1 (6 bases). The V and J ends lost 5 bases and 3 bases respectively, with 19 bases between them. There are 16 residues in the CDR3. From germline, CDR1 is SGHTA and CDR2 FQGNSA. Written as DNA, the CDR3 is TGTGCCAGCAGCCCACAAATTTCGACAGGCCACTATGGCTACACCTTC. It yields the protein CASSPQISTGHYGYTF.

This chain links TRBV5-6 with TRBJ1-3; a possible D gene is TRBD1 (5 bases). The CDR3 spans 15 residues. Germline CDR1 reads SGHDT; CDR2 reads YYEEEE. Trimming pared 0 bases from V and 4 bases from J, leaving 11 bases between. The CDR3 spells CASSLDRFAGNTIYF. The CDR3 coding sequence is TGTGCCAGCAGCTTGGACAGGTTTGCGGGAAACACCATATATTTT.

This clone was seen more than once but under ten times. The chain uses TRBV9 and TRBJ1-4; 9 bases are a match to TRBD1. Germline V gene data show CDR1 as SGDLS and CDR2 as YYNGEE. The CDR3 has 18 amino acids. V was clipped by 3 bases and J by 4 bases; unmatched bases: 13. CDR3 DNA: TGTGCCAGCAGCGCCCCACTTACAGGGGGCGGTAATAATGAAAAACTGTTTTTT. It encodes CASSAPLTGGGNNEKLFF. Based on the CDR3 plus reference TRBV9 and TRBJ1-4, the full variable domain is DSGVTQTPKHLITATGQRVTLRCSPRSGDLSVYWYQQSLDQGLQFLIQYYNGEERAKGNILERFSAQQFPDLHSELNLSSLELGDSALYFCASSAPLTGGGNNEKLFFGSGTQLSVL.

The chain combines TRBV5-1 with TRBJ2-1, with 8 bases identical to TRBD1. V lost 0 bases, J lost 4 bases, and 6 bases stayed unmatched. This CDR3 has 16 residues. Germline loops: CDR1 SGHRS, CDR2 YFSETQ. For the CDR3, the DNA is TGCGCCAGCAGCTTGGGGCACAGGGGGATTTACAATGAGCAGTTCTTC. It specifies CASSLGHRGIYNEQFF. Filled out from reference TRBV5-1 and TRBJ2-1, the complete variable domain reads KAGVTQTPRYLIKTRGQQVTLSCSPISGHRSVSWYQQTPGQGLQFLFEYFSETQRNKGNFPGRFSGRQFSNSRSEMNVSTLELGDSALYLCASSLGHRGIYNEQFFGPGTRLTVL.

The chain is built from TRBV27 and TRBJ2-1; D is perhaps TRBD1 (5 bases). V dropped 7 bases and J dropped 10 bases, with 26 bases sitting between them. The CDR3 has 16 amino acids. Germline CDR1 and CDR2: MNHEY and SMNVEV (reference sequence). The CDR3 spells CASTGARVPILEEQFF. CDR3 DNA sequence: TGTGCCAGCACGGGTGCCAGGGTTCCGATTTTGGAAGAGCAGTTCTTC.

The rearrangement links TRBV11-3 to TRBJ2-1; D unresolved. Germline V gene sequence: CDR1 SGHNT, CDR2 YENEEA. The CDR3 spans 11 residues. Trimming pared 5 bases from V and 7 bases from J, leaving 6 bases between. As DNA, the CDR3 is TGTGCCAGCAGCGTTAGTAATGAGCAGTTCTTC. Residues: CASSVSNEQFF.

The chain is built from TRBV6-1 and TRBJ2-7, with 10 bases aligning to TRBD1. The CDR3 contains 14 residues. Per the germline V gene, CDR1 is MNHNS and CDR2 is SASEGT. J lost 4 bases, V lost 4 bases, and 4 bases had no gene match. CDR3 region: CASSAGTGAYEQYF. The CDR3 coding sequence is TGTGCCAGCAGTGCCGGGACAGGGGCTTACGAGCAGTACTTC.

The J gene is TRBJ2-2, the V gene TRBV5-1, with D maybe TRBD1 (5 bases). The V gene lost 9 bases and the J gene lost 5 bases, with 14 bases spanning the gap. The CDR3 is made up of 13 amino acids. Germline CDR1 reads SGHRS; CDR2 reads YFSETQ. CDR3 region: CAIPTEGTGELFF. In DNA, the CDR3 is TGCGCCATCCCGACAGAAGGGACCGGGGAGCTGTTTTTT.

CDR3 amino acids: CATDRGGNQPQHF. CDR3 nucleotide sequence: TGCGCCACCGACAGGGGTGGCAATCAGCCCCAGCATTTT. V gene TRBV10-2 combines with J gene TRBJ1-5, with 8 bases that match TRBD1. From germline, CDR1 is WSHSY and CDR2 SAAADI. V shed 10 bases and J 2 bases; nucleotides not matched to a gene: 4. The CDR3 covers 13 residues.